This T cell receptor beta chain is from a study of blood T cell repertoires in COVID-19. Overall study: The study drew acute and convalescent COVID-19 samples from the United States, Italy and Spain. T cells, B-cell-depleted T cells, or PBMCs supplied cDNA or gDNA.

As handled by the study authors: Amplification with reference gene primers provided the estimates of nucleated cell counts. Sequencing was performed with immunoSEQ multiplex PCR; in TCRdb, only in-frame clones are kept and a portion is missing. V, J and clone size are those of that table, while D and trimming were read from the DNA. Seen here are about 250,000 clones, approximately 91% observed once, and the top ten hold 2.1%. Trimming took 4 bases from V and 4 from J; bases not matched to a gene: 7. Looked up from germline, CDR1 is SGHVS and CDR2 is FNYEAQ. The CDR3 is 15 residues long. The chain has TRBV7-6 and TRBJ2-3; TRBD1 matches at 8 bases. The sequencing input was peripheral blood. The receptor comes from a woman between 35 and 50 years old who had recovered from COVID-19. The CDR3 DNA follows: TGTGCCAGCAGCTCAAAGACAGGGGCTCCAGATACGCAGTATTTT. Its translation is CASSSKTGAPDTQYF.